Presented here are 25 T cell receptor beta chains from one specimen sequenced in a study of blood T cell repertoires in COVID-19. Generated by immunoSEQ multiplex PCR, the TCRdb table keeps only in-frame clones and is missing some. The data show roughly 430,000 clones, around 90% seen once. Sequencing was performed on PBMCs or T cells enriched from blood (not recorded which). These receptors originate from a woman in her 40s with acute COVID-19.

V is TRBV4-1 and J is TRBJ2-7; D unresolved. Trimming left V 0 bases short and J 0 bases short, with 15 bases between. From germline, CDR1 is MGHRA and CDR2 YSYEKL. The CDR3 has 17 residues. Written as DNA, the CDR3 is TGCGCCAGCAGCCAAGATCCTCGACTCTCGAGCTCCTACGAGCAGTACTTC. Translation gives CASSQDPRLSSSYEQYF.

The chain couples TRBV6-5 to TRBJ2-7; D is undetermined. The CDR3 covers 13 residues. The V gene lost 6 bases and the J gene lost 0 bases, with 9 bases spanning the gap. In germline, CDR1 is MNHEY, CDR2 SVGAGI. CDR3 sequence reads: CASSLTRSYEQYF. The CDR3 DNA sequence: TGTGCCAGCAGCCTAACCCGCTCCTACGAGCAGTACTTC.

The CDR3 DNA reads as TGTGCCAGCAGCAGCTCTCAGACAGGGTGGCCGCCCCAGCATTTT. Translation gives CASSSSQTGWPPQHF. The gene calls are TRBV5-5 and TRBJ1-5, with 7 bases lining up with TRBD1. The trim removed 4 bases at V and 9 bases at J, leaving 13 bases unmatched. This CDR3 region has 15 residues. Germline V gives CDR1 SGHKS, CDR2 YYEKEE (reference sequence).

The V and J genes are TRBV4-1 and TRBJ1-6, with D possibly TRBD1 on 5 matching bases. CDR3 length: 14 residues. Trimming shortened V by 1 base and J by 6 bases, and 7 bases separated the two germline ends. CDR1 and CDR2 (germline): MGHRA, YSYEKL. Here the CDR3 DNA reads TGCGCCAGCAGCCAAGGCAGGGCTAATTCACCCCTCCACTTT. Its protein is CASSQGRANSPLHF.

The rearrangement uses TRBV19 and TRBJ2-3, with D possibly matching TRBD2 (5 bases). With 4 bases removed from V and 5 bases from J, the gap between germline ends came to 13 bases. In germline, CDR1 is LNHDA, CDR2 SQIVND (reference sequence). This CDR3 contains 14 residues. CDR3 sequence: CASSTLEGVDTQYF. CDR3 nucleotides: TGTGCCAGTAGTACTCTAGAGGGTGTAGATACGCAGTATTTT.

The chain links TRBV10-3 to TRBJ2-3; TRBD2 aligns across 9 bases. V shed 0 bases, J shed 6 bases, and the junction held 13 bases outside the gene matches. The CDR3 has 18 residues. Germline CDR1 and CDR2: ENHRY and SYGVKD. The CDR3, as DNA: TGTGCCATCAGTGAGTCCCCTCAACTAGGGACTAGCAAGGATACGCAGTATTTT. It specifies CAISESPQLGTSKDTQYF.

The chain uses TRBV7-9 and TRBJ2-1; TRBD1 matches 8 bases. V lost 8 bases, J lost 2 bases, and 8 bases stayed unmatched. The CDR3 contains 15 residues. Germline CDR1 SEHNR, CDR2 FQNEAQ (reference sequence). In DNA form, the CDR3 reads TGTGCCAGCCCCGGGCGGGACAGGCCCTACAATGAGCAGTTCTTC. It yields the protein CASPGRDRPYNEQFF.

The V gene is TRBV7-6, the J gene TRBJ2-2, with D possibly TRBD1 on 6 matching bases. Germline V gives CDR1 SGHVS, CDR2 FNYEAQ. The CDR3 runs to 16 residues. The germline V and J ends were trimmed by 1 base and 4 bases, with 13 bases remaining between them. The CDR3 DNA is TGTGCCAGCAGCTTAGTACAGGGTGGTGCCACCGGGGAGCTGTTTTTT. Amino acid sequence: CASSLVQGGATGELFF.

The chain is built from TRBV5-4 and TRBJ1-2; 7 nucleotides align to TRBD1. Germline CDR1 and CDR2: SGHNT and YYREEE (reference sequence). Trimming took 5 bases from V and 6 from J; bases not matched to a gene: 10. This CDR3 is built from 14 residues. The CDR3 sequence is CASRKGTDRDGYTF. The CDR3 DNA sequence: TGTGCCAGCAGGAAAGGGACAGATCGGGATGGCTACACCTTC.

The chain carries TRBV15 and TRBJ2-1; a possible D gene is TRBD1 (8 bases). V was cut by 5 bases and J by 7 bases, with 24 bases left in between. The CDR3 extends over 17 amino acids. Germline CDR1 is LNHNV and CDR2 is YYDKDF (reference sequence). CDR3 sequence (DNA): TGTGCCACCAGCGCGAGAGGGAGGGGACAGGTCGGAAATGAGCAGTTCTTC. This codes for CATSARGRGQVGNEQFF.

The chain uses TRBV4-2 and TRBJ2-3; D possibly corresponds to TRBD2 (5 bases). V was cut by 1 base and J by 6 bases, with 11 bases left in between. The V gene's germline CDR1 is LGHNA and CDR2 YNFKEQ. The CDR3 is made up of 14 amino acids. CDR3 sequence (DNA): TGTGCCAGCAGCCAAGTGCTAGCCGGTGATACGCAGTATTTT. As protein: CASSQVLAGDTQYF.

The chain combines TRBV6-5 with TRBJ1-3; 7 bases fit TRBD1. The V gene end was trimmed by 4 bases and the J gene end by 4 bases; junction bases not matched to a gene: 7. Germline V gene sequence: CDR1 MNHEY, CDR2 SVGAGI. This CDR3 contains 15 residues. The CDR3 protein is CASSSTGAPGNTIYF. DNA of the CDR3: TGTGCCAGCAGTTCAACAGGGGCACCCGGAAACACCATATATTTT.

V and J are TRBV5-1 and TRBJ1-4; D is perhaps TRBD1 (6 bases). The germline CDR1 and CDR2 sequences are SGHRS and YFSETQ. V was trimmed by 1 base and J by 2 bases, leaving 12 bases between them. CDR3 length equals 16 residues. CDR3 DNA: TGCGCCAGCAGCTTGACTGGGACATTTACTAATGAAAAACTGTTTTTT. It is translated as CASSLTGTFTNEKLFF.

Only a few counts were recorded for this clone. CDR3: CASGLFRTQSSYEQYF. The CDR3 nucleotides read TGTGCTAGTGGTTTGTTCCGGACACAAAGCTCCTACGAGCAGTACTTC. This rearrangement joins TRBV12-5 to TRBJ2-7; D might be TRBD1 (5 bases). The length of the CDR3 is 16 residues. The V end lost 2 bases, the J end lost 0 bases, and 14 bases lay between the germline ends. Germline V gene sequence: CDR1 LGHNT, CDR2 FRNRAP.

The chain combines TRBV6-5 with TRBJ1-2, with D maybe TRBD1 (6 bases). CDR3 length: 13 residues. Trimming shortened V by 6 bases and J by 8 bases, and 16 bases separated the two germline ends. Germline V lookup: CDR1 MNHEY, CDR2 SVGAGI. The CDR3 here is CASRGHTSAGYTF. CDR3 coding DNA: TGTGCCAGCAGGGGACATACGTCCGCGGGCTACACCTTC.

The chain is built from TRBV6-5 and TRBJ1-1; D is ambiguous. The ends were cut back, 0 bases at V and 7 bases at J, with 9 bases in the middle. This CDR3 comprises 13 residues. CDR1 and CDR2 (germline): MNHEY, SVGAGI. The CDR3 DNA follows: TGTGCCAGCAGTTACTCGTTCGGGGTTGAAGCTTTCTTT. It is translated as CASSYSFGVEAFF.

This chain connects TRBV4-1 to TRBJ2-5; D unclear. The germline V gene has CDR1 MGHRA and CDR2 YSYEKL. Trimming left V 4 bases short and J 4 bases short, with 13 bases between. The CDR3 has 14 amino acids. In DNA, the CDR3 is TGCGCCAGCAGCCCAAAGCCGCCCCCAGAGACCCAGTACTTC. As protein: CASSPKPPPETQYF.

The rearrangement links TRBV28 to TRBJ2-2; TRBD1 agrees at 10 bases. Germline V gives CDR1 MDHEN, CDR2 SYDVKM. The CDR3 has 14 amino acids. V shed 6 bases and J 4 bases; nucleotides not matched to a gene: 2. CDR3 in DNA: TGTGCCAGCAGAAGGGACAGGGGCACCGGGGAGCTGTTTTTT. Translation gives CASRRDRGTGELFF.

The rearrangement uses TRBV24-1 and TRBJ2-5; D possibly corresponds to TRBD2 (6 bases). The V end was cut by 0 bases, the J end by 2 bases, with 6 bases between. Germline V gene lookup returns CDR1 KGHDR and CDR2 SFDVKD. CDR3 length: 14 residues. The CDR3 nucleotides are TGTGCCACCAGTGATTTGGCGGGACAAGAGACCCAGTACTTC. Its protein product is CATSDLAGQETQYF.

The chain has TRBV2 and TRBJ1-1; D is perhaps TRBD1 (6 bases). Germline CDR1 reads SNHLY; CDR2 reads FYNNEI. The CDR3 runs 14 residues. V was trimmed by 8 bases and J by 0 bases, leaving 13 bases between them. The CDR3 protein is CASGRTDMNTEAFF. The CDR3 DNA is TGTGCCAGCGGAAGGACAGACATGAACACTGAAGCTTTCTTT.

Concerning this clone: One end of the junction is discordant with germline, which a read error may explain. The rearrangement joins TRBV30 to TRBJ1-1; unclear D gene. The V gene's germline CDR1 is GTSNPN and CDR2 SVGIG (reference sequence). The CDR3 has 13 amino acids. The CDR3 sequence is CAWSRQVKTEAFF. In DNA form, the CDR3 reads TGTGCCTGGAGTCGGCAGGTGAAGACTGAAGCTTTCTTT. The entire variable domain, with the rest obtained from reference TRBV30 and TRBJ1-1, is as follows: SQTIHQWPATLVQPVGSPLSLECTVEGTSNPNLYWYRQAAGRGLQLLFYSVGIGQISSEVPQNLSASRPQDRQFILSSKKLLLSDSGFYLCAWSRQVKTEAFFGQGTRLTVV.

The chain combines TRBV9 with TRBJ2-2, with a weak D call TRBD1 (5 bases). Per germline, CDR1 SGDLS and CDR2 YYNGEE. This CDR3 has 15 amino acids. Trimming cost V 3 bases and J 4 bases, with 13 bases left between them. The DNA for the CDR3 is TGTGCCAGCAGCGCCGGACACGACGGCACCGGGGAGCTGTTTTTT. Its protein product is CASSAGHDGTGELFF.

The rearrangement links TRBV5-3 to TRBJ1-2; 10 nucleotides align to TRBD1. TRBV5-3 belongs to the ORF category, with a function that is uncertain. With V trimmed by 4 bases and J by 8 bases, 14 bases remained unmatched. The CDR3 contains 16 residues. CDR3 amino acids: CARSPRPGQGPWGYTF. The CDR3 nucleotides read TGTGCCAGAAGCCCCAGGCCGGGACAGGGGCCGTGGGGCTACACCTTC.

The J gene is TRBJ2-7, the V gene TRBV18; D perhaps matches TRBD1 (5 bases). Per germline, CDR1 KGHSH and CDR2 LQKENI. The ends were cut back, 3 bases at V and 0 bases at J, with 9 bases in the middle. The CDR3 length is 14 residues. CDR3 amino acids: CASSPSTASYEQYF. Written as DNA, the CDR3 is TGTGCCAGCTCACCGTCGACAGCCTCCTACGAGCAGTACTTC.

This clone has just a few counts. The gene calls are TRBV28 and TRBJ1-1; D is possibly TRBD1 (6 bases). The CDR3 has 13 residues. Trimming left V 5 bases short and J 9 bases short, with 16 bases between. Germline CDR1 and CDR2: MDHEN and SYDVKM. The CDR3 loop is CASSTRDTRKAFF. As DNA, the CDR3 is TGTGCCAGCAGTACCCGGGACACCAGGAAAGCTTTCTTT.